This passage covers 2 T cell receptor beta chains from one sample sequenced in a study of T cells in Graves' hyperthyroidism and ophthalmopathy. There were TCR beta CDR3 regions amplified from RNA transcripts. Using the HTBI primer set, a first-round RT-PCR was run on the TCR CDR3. MiXCR, applied by TCRdb to the multiplex PCR reads, yields one record per CDR3 protein. The data hold hundreds of thousands of distinct CDR3 sequences, with 16% observed a single time. The material sequenced was blood. Receptors originate from a woman aged 40 to 49 with Graves' ophthalmopathy.

This clonotype came up many times. This chain joins TRBV28 and TRBJ2-7; no firm D call. V was trimmed by 1 base and J by 3 bases, leaving 13 bases between them. From germline, CDR1 is MDHEN and CDR2 SYDVKM. This CDR3 comprises 15 residues. CDR3 residues: CASSLSANVHYEQYF. The CDR3 DNA sequence: TGTGCCAGCAGTTTATCGGCTAACGTACACTACGAGCAGTACTTC. Based on the CDR3 plus reference TRBV28 and TRBJ2-7, the full variable domain is DVKVTQSSRYLVKRTGEKVFLECVQDMDHENMFWYRQDPGLGLRLIYFSYDVKMKEKGDIPEGYSVSREKKERFSLILESASTNQTSMYLCASSLSANVHYEQYFGPGTRLTVT.

In regard to this clonotype: It may be a read error: a sequence one base away is much more abundant. The rearrangement joins TRBV20-1 to TRBJ2-1; 12 bases fit TRBD2. This CDR3 is built from 15 residues. The germline V gene has CDR1 DFQATT and CDR2 SNEGSKA (reference sequence). CDR3 nucleotide sequence: TGCAGTGCGGCACTGCTAGCGGGAGGGCCCAATGAGCAGCTCTTC. Amino acids: CSAALLAGGPNEQLF.